The 3 T cell receptor beta chains below come from one sample, sequenced in a study of cytomegalovirus exposure and HLA in healthy donors. The PCR made use of 60 Vbeta and 13 Jbeta primers. Here immunoSEQ multiplex PCR was the method, and the copy in TCRdb shows in-frame clones only, minus some. The sample holds some 130,000 clones, approximately 70% seen once. The sample consisted of PBMCs. Receptor source: a woman aged 55-70 years in good health and CMV-seropositive.

J is TRBJ2-3 and V is TRBV6-1; the match to TRBD2 covers 7 bases. This CDR3 contains 16 residues. The germline CDR1 and CDR2 sequences are MNHNS and SASEGT. With 6 bases clipped from V and 2 bases from J, the junction kept 11 bases outside the gene matches. This CDR3 is CASRESGGTLTDTQYF. CDR3 in DNA: TGTGCCAGCAGAGAATCGGGAGGCACTCTCACAGATACGCAGTATTTT.

In its sample, this clone was seen a few times. V and J are TRBV27 and TRBJ1-1; D is unclear. The V gene lost 4 bases and the J gene lost 1 base, with 7 bases spanning the gap. Germline V lookup: CDR1 MNHEY, CDR2 SMNVEV (reference sequence). The length of the CDR3 is 13 residues. CDR3 sequence (DNA): TGTGCCAGCAGTTCACAGACGAACACTGAAGCTTTCTTT. It encodes CASSSQTNTEAFF.

A few counts support this clone. This chain joins TRBV28 and TRBJ2-2; 8 bases fit TRBD2. The length of the CDR3 is 17 residues. V lost 5 bases, J lost 11 bases, and 19 bases stayed unmatched. Germline V gives CDR1 MDHEN, CDR2 SYDVKM. CDR3 nucleotides: TGTGCCAGCAGTGCCAGACCGGGACTAGGGCAGAGATTCGAGCTGTTTTTT. Protein product: CASSARPGLGQRFELFF.